These T cell receptor beta chains were read from a single sample in a study of blood T cell repertoires in COVID-19. Method: immunoSEQ multiplex PCR; TCRdb's copy keeps in-frame clones and lacks some. This sample has under 200,000 clones, with 75% to 90% found just once. The source material was PBMCs or T cells enriched from blood (not recorded which). Receptors were obtained from a woman aged 55-70 years who had recovered from COVID-19. CDR3s include the opening cysteine and the closing phenylalanine or tryptophan. A D gene is named only where the DNA matches it firmly. Some rows mark clone size as missing; the rest say once, few, many or name a class of expanded clone.

V: TRBV9; J: TRBJ2-1; size: once; D: TRBD2; length: 16; DNA: TGTGCCAGCAGCCGTGGACGAGCGGGATGGGGAAATGAGCAGTTCTTC; CDR3: CASSRGRAGWGNEQFF
V: TRBV7-2; J: TRBJ2-5; size: NA; D: NA; length: 13; DNA: TGTGCCAGCAGCTTAGATCGGCAGGGGATCCAGTACTTC; CDR3: CASSLDRQGIQYF
V: TRBV6-5; J: TRBJ2-7; size: NA; D: TRBD2; length: 15; DNA: TGTGCCAGCAGTCGACTAGCGGGAGAATCCTACGAGCAGTACTTC; CDR3: CASSRLAGESYEQYF
V: TRBV18; J: TRBJ1-1; size: NA; D: TRBD1; length: 14; DNA: TGTGCCAGCTCTCCGACAGGGGGCCTTACTGAAGCTTTCTTT; CDR3: CASSPTGGLTEAFF
V: TRBV5-1; J: TRBJ2-1; size: once; D: NA; length: 15; DNA: TGCGCCAGCAGCACCAGGCTAAGCTCCTACAATGAGCAGTTCTTC; CDR3: CASSTRLSSYNEQFF
V: TRBV18; J: TRBJ2-3; size: NA; D: TRBD2; length: 16; DNA: TGTGCCAGCTCACCATCCCAGCGGGGGGGCCGGGATACGCAGTATTTT; CDR3: CASSPSQRGGRDTQYF
V: TRBV5-5; J: TRBJ2-7; size: NA; D: NA; length: 13; DNA: TGTGCCAGCAGCCTGAGCCTACCCTACGAGCAGTACTTC; CDR3: CASSLSLPYEQYF
V: TRBV2; J: TRBJ1-2; size: NA; D: NA; length: 15; DNA: TGTGCCAGCAGTGACGCGGGCAGGTCTAACTATGGCTACACCTTC; CDR3: CASSDAGRSNYGYTF
V: TRBV5-8; J: TRBJ1-1; size: NA; D: TRBD1; length: 15; DNA: TGTGCCAGCAGCCGGACAGGGGGCGCGTCCACTGAAGCTTTCTTT; CDR3: CASSRTGGASTEAFF
V: TRBV15; J: TRBJ2-5; size: NA; D: TRBD2; length: 16; DNA: TGTGCCACCAGCCCCCGTAGCGGGGGGGCCTTTGAGACCCAGTACTTC; CDR3: CATSPRSGGAFETQYF
V: TRBV20-1; J: TRBJ1-2; size: NA; D: NA; length: 13; DNA: TGCAGTGCTAGTACTGACAGCAACTATGGCTACACCTTC; CDR3: CSASTDSNYGYTF
V: TRBV15; J: TRBJ1-5; size: NA; D: NA; length: 14; DNA: TGTGCCACCAGCGGACTCCGGGGGAATCAGCCCCAGCATTTT; CDR3: CATSGLRGNQPQHF
V: TRBV12-3/TRBV12-4; J: TRBJ2-7; size: once; D: TRBD1; length: 13; DNA: TGTGCCAGCAGTTTAGGGACAGGGTGGGAGCAGTACTTC; CDR3: CASSLGTGWEQYF
V: TRBV27; J: TRBJ1-1; size: few; D: NA; length: 14; DNA: TGTGCCAGCAGTTTAGGAGGGACCGACACTGAAGCTTTCTTT; CDR3: CASSLGGTDTEAFF
V: TRBV3-1/TRBV3-2; J: TRBJ2-1; size: NA; D: TRBD2; length: 16; DNA: TGTGCCAGCAGCCAAGAAAGACTAGCGGTCTACAATGAGCAGTTCTTC; CDR3: CASSQERLAVYNEQFF
V: TRBV27; J: TRBJ1-2; size: NA; D: NA; length: 17; DNA: TGTGCCAGCAGTTTATCGAGTGTACCCACGGAGGGGCTCGGCTACACCTTC; CDR3: CASSLSSVPTEGLGYTF
V: TRBV4-2; J: TRBJ1-5; size: NA; D: NA; length: 14; DNA: TGTGCCAGCAGCGGTAGCGGTACCAATCAGCCCCAGCATTTT; CDR3: CASSGSGTNQPQHF
V: TRBV18; J: TRBJ2-2; size: NA; D: TRBD1; length: 16; DNA: TGTGCCAGCTCACCTGGACAGGGGGCGCTCACCGGGGAGCTGTTTTTT; CDR3: CASSPGQGALTGELFF
V: TRBV11-3; J: TRBJ2-1; size: NA; D: NA; length: 15; DNA: TGTGCCAGCAGCTTAGTCGGTGCGTCCTACAATGAGCAGTTCTTC; CDR3: CASSLVGASYNEQFF
V: TRBV7-9; J: TRBJ1-6; size: NA; D: TRBD1; length: 12; DNA: TGTGCCAGCAGCGTCGGACAGGGGGCCCTCCACTTT; CDR3: CASSVGQGALHF
V: TRBV2; J: TRBJ1-1; size: NA; D: TRBD1; length: 15; DNA: TGTGCCAGCAGTGATGACAGGGGATTGAACACTGAAGCTTTCTTT; CDR3: CASSDDRGLNTEAFF
V: TRBV18; J: TRBJ2-2; size: NA; D: TRBD1; length: 17; DNA: TGTGCCAGCTCACCGGGAAGACGGACAGGGCGGGACGGGGAGCTGTTTTTT; CDR3: CASSPGRRTGRDGELFF
V: TRBV7-9; J: TRBJ1-4; size: NA; D: NA; length: 16; DNA: TGTGCCAGCAGCAACCCCTTAACAGGGACTAATGAAAAACTGTTTTTT; CDR3: CASSNPLTGTNEKLFF
V: TRBV15; J: TRBJ2-1; size: few; D: NA; length: 16; DNA: TGTGCCACCAGCAGAGATATTACGAGCTCCTACAATGAGCAGTTCTTC; CDR3: CATSRDITSSYNEQFF
V: TRBV28; J: TRBJ1-1; size: NA; D: NA; length: 17; DNA: TGTGCCAGCAGTTCCTTATACATGACAGGCATGGGCACTGAAGCTTTCTTT; CDR3: CASSSLYMTGMGTEAFF
V: TRBV5-1; J: TRBJ2-3; size: NA; D: NA; length: 13; DNA: TGCGCCAGCAACGCCGGGAACACAGATACGCAGTATTTT; CDR3: CASNAGNTDTQYF
V: TRBV12-5; J: TRBJ2-7; size: NA; D: NA; length: 14; DNA: TGTGCTAGTGGTTTGTTAACAGGGTGCTACGAGCAGTACTTC; CDR3: CASGLLTGCYEQYF
V: TRBV7-8; J: TRBJ2-1; size: NA; D: TRBD2; length: 13; DNA: TGTGCCAGCAGACCCCGGACTAGCGGGGGGCAGTTCTTC; CDR3: CASRPRTSGGQFF
V: TRBV27; J: TRBJ1-5; size: NA; D: NA; length: 14; DNA: TGTGCCAGCGCGACAGAGGATAGCAATCAGCCCCAGCATTTT; CDR3: CASATEDSNQPQHF
V: TRBV5-8; J: TRBJ1-5; size: NA; D: NA; length: 18; DNA: TGTGCCAGCAGCTTGGTGTGGGCCCCGGATTATAGCAATCAGCCCCAGCATTTT; CDR3: CASSLVWAPDYSNQPQHF
V: TRBV7-2; J: TRBJ2-7; size: NA; D: TRBD1; length: 15; DNA: TGTGCCAGCAGCTCAAGAACCCTAACAGGGGGCGAGCAGTACTTC; CDR3: CASSSRTLTGGEQYF
V: TRBV4-1; J: TRBJ2-1; size: NA; D: NA; length: 17; DNA: TGCGCCAGCAGCCAAGTGGTGCCAGACAGGTCCTACAATGAGCAGTTCTTC; CDR3: CASSQVVPDRSYNEQFF
V: TRBV29-1; J: TRBJ1-6; size: NA; D: NA; length: 13; DNA: TGCAGCGTTTCGCGGGGGTATAATTCACCCCTCCACTTT; CDR3: CSVSRGYNSPLHF
V: TRBV7-9; J: TRBJ1-3; size: NA; D: NA; length: 16; DNA: TGTGCCAGCAGCTGGTCCAGGGCGAGTATCGGAAACACCATATATTTT; CDR3: CASSWSRASIGNTIYF
V: TRBV5-8; J: TRBJ2-1; size: NA; D: TRBD2; length: 16; DNA: TGTGCCAGCAGCCCGTTGACTAGCGGGGGCTACAATGAGCAGTTCTTC; CDR3: CASSPLTSGGYNEQFF
V: TRBV14; J: TRBJ2-5; size: NA; D: NA; length: 16; DNA: TGTGCCAGCAGCCAATTCAGGGGCAGGACCCAAGAGACCCAGTACTTC; CDR3: CASSQFRGRTQETQYF
V: TRBV11-2; J: TRBJ1-4; size: few; D: TRBD1; length: 17; DNA: TGTGCCAGCAGCGTGCTGATACAGGGGGCGCGTAGGGAAAAACTGTTTTTT; CDR3: CASSVLIQGARREKLFF
V: TRBV12-3/TRBV12-4; J: TRBJ2-2; size: NA; D: TRBD1; length: 13; DNA: TGTGCCAGCAGTTTCACAGGGGACGGGGAGCTGTTTTTT; CDR3: CASSFTGDGELFF
V: TRBV5-1; J: TRBJ2-1; size: NA; D: TRBD2; length: 15; DNA: TGCGCCAGCAGCTTAAATGGACTAGCGGGCCCGGAGCAGTTCTTC; CDR3: CASSLNGLAGPEQFF
V: TRBV3-1/TRBV3-2; J: TRBJ1-1; size: once; D: NA; length: 14; DNA: TGTGCCAGCAGCCAACAGGGGTCGTATTCTCAAGCTTTCTTT; CDR3: CASSQQGSYSQAFF
V: TRBV12-3/TRBV12-4; J: TRBJ1-1; size: NA; D: NA; length: 13; DNA: TGTGCCAGCAGACAGGACCTGAACACTGAAGCTTTCTTT; CDR3: CASRQDLNTEAFF
V: TRBV6-2/TRBV6-3; J: TRBJ1-1; size: NA; D: NA; length: 18; DNA: TGTGCCAGCAGTTACCGGTACGAACAGGGTGCTATGGACACTGAAGCTTTCTTT; CDR3: CASSYRYEQGAMDTEAFF
V: TRBV5-1; J: TRBJ2-7; size: NA; D: NA; length: 13; DNA: TGCGCCAGCAGCTCAATAGACACTCCCGAGCAGTACTTC; CDR3: CASSSIDTPEQYF
V: TRBV5-1; J: TRBJ2-7; size: few; D: TRBD1; length: 14; DNA: TGCGCCAGCAGCTACCTGACAGGGGATCGAGAGCAGTACTTC; CDR3: CASSYLTGDREQYF
V: TRBV5-1; J: TRBJ1-5; size: NA; D: NA; length: 14; DNA: TGCGCCAGCAGAATAAGCCCAGGTGGTCAGCCCCAGCATTTT; CDR3: CASRISPGGQPQHF
V: TRBV11-2; J: TRBJ2-1; size: NA; D: NA; length: 14; DNA: TGTGCCAGCAGCTTAGATCAGTACTACAATGAGCAGTTCTTC; CDR3: CASSLDQYYNEQFF
V: TRBV7-3; J: TRBJ1-1; size: NA; D: NA; length: 13; DNA: TGTGCCAGCAGCTCGGACAGAAACACTGAAGCTTTCTTT; CDR3: CASSSDRNTEAFF
V: TRBV28; J: TRBJ2-2; size: NA; D: NA; length: 12; DNA: TGTGCCAGCACCCCCGTCCTAGGAAAGCTGTTTTTT; CDR3: CASTPVLGKLFF
V: TRBV7-8; J: TRBJ2-5; size: NA; D: TRBD2; length: 16; DNA: TGTGCCAGCAGCTTAGGCACCGGGACTACCAAAGAGACCCAGTACTTC; CDR3: CASSLGTGTTKETQYF
V: TRBV6-5; J: TRBJ1-2; size: NA; D: TRBD1; length: 12; DNA: TGTGCCAGCGCCGGACAGGGCTATGGCTACACCTTC; CDR3: CASAGQGYGYTF